This paragraph reports one T cell receptor (beta chain). This receptor's antigen is unknown. This sample was taken from a study of alternative splicing in chronic myeloid leukemia remission (dated by TCRdb to between 2020 and 2021). In the study overall: RNA sequencing was used to profile peripheral blood obtained from chronic-phase CML patients at diagnosis and at remission, and the resulting profiles were compared with those of healthy donors. For diagnosis, remission and control samples alike, total RNA was extracted from peripheral blood mononuclear cells using Trizol. The median age was 54 years at diagnosis and around 56 at remission, while healthy controls had a median age of about 39. Female/male counts were 11/5 for diagnosis samples, 8/3 for remission samples and 2/4 for controls.

From the germline V gene (reference sequence), CDR1 is DFQATT and CDR2 is SNEGSKA. The CDR3 spans 10 residues, from the cysteine through the phenylalanine. DNA for this receptor is not on file. Peripheral blood was obtained from six healthy donors to serve as normal controls. Libraries were made using bulk RNA-seq. The TruSeq Stranded RNA sample prep kit was used to generate libraries of poly-A-enriched mRNA from an input of approximately 0.94 ug total RNA. Each sample was sequenced in triplicate using paired-end sequencing on a HiSeq 2500. Each mate in the RNA-seq data had a read length of 125 nucleotides. In the original analysis: Reads were trimmed and aligned to hg38 using STAR v2.7, and quality control was done with FASTQC, RSeQC and multiqc. Salmon 0.14.1 was used to quantify gene expression levels as transcripts per million (TPM). The results of principal component analysis suggested that neither trial, library batch, sequencing batch, treatment regimen nor sex drove the transcriptomic profiles. Once TCRdb had reprocessed the reads, it stored one entry per CDR3 protein sequence and supplied no DNA. The authors' filters were not applied to this entry. This sample has about 320 distinct CDR3 sequences in its table, and roughly 95% of those were observed once. The ten largest account for over 7.5% of the sample.

The paper as a whole reports these results and caveats: Blood cell composition differed strongly depending on the timepoint, moving from an enrichment of myeloid progenitors at diagnosis to an enrichment of mature lymphoid cells at remission. Blood cell composition at remission was reconfigured to resemble lymphoid cell-enriched normal controls.

Sequenced sample: PBMCs. The V and J genes are TRBV20-1 and TRBJ2-5. The origin of this receptor is a person aged 30 to 49 in good health. This receptor carries the CDR3 CSATSETQYF.